This T cell receptor (beta chain) originates from a study of control samples from healthy donors and cancer patients. Germline V CDR1 and CDR2: SNHLY, FYNNEI. V shed 8 bases and J 1 base; nucleotides not matched to a gene: 7. The CDR3 is made up of 15 amino acids. The method was immunoSEQ multiplex PCR; TCRdb's version includes in-frame clones alone and lacks a portion of them. The sample lists about 170,000 clones, around 88% occurring once. The sequence was obtained from a woman in her thirties in good health. The chain links TRBV2 to TRBJ1-1; TRBD1 agrees at 10 bases. The sample taken for sequencing was blood. In nucleotides, the CDR3 is TGTGCCAGCCGGCCGGGACAGGGGACGAACACTGAAGCTTTCTTT. Its translation: CASRPGQGTNTEAFF.